Listed below are T cell receptor beta chains from one sample, sequenced in a study of control samples from healthy donors and cancer patients. The assay was immunoSEQ multiplex PCR, and TCRdb's table has in-frame clones only and misses some. Altogether under 450,000 clones are present, more than 80% being singletons, with the ten largest covering 6% to 7%. The sample consisted of PBMCs. The origin of the receptors is a man aged 35-49 years with head and neck cancer. Both conserved end residues are part of each CDR3. D genes are given only for firm matches. A row's size may be missing; if present it is once, few, many or a size class.

j_call v_call clone_size d_call cdr3_aa cdr3_nt
TRBJ1-2 TRBV6-5 - - CASSYDSRGYGYTF TGTGCCAGCAGTTACGACAGCAGAGGCTATGGCTACACCTTC
TRBJ2-1 TRBV7-2 - - CASSLVDRNEQFF TGTGCCAGCAGCTTAGTGGACCGGAATGAGCAGTTCTTC
TRBJ2-1 TRBV5-1 - - CASSSVRDEQFF TGCGCCAGCAGCTCCGTCCGGGATGAGCAGTTCTTC
TRBJ1-5 TRBV2 - - CASGQTNQPQHF TGTGCCAGCGGACAAACCAATCAGCCCCAGCATTTT
TRBJ1-2 TRBV9 - - CASSPTTGGYTF TGTGCCAGCAGCCCCACAACCGGGGGCTACACCTTC
TRBJ1-3 TRBV6-5 - TRBD1 CAGGQGHSGNTIYF TGTGCCGGGGGACAGGGACACTCTGGAAACACCATATATTTT
TRBJ2-5 TRBV7-7 - TRBD1 CASSLLEDRLQETQYF TGTGCTAGCAGCTTGTTAGAGGACAGGCTTCAAGAGACCCAGTACTTC
TRBJ1-3 TRBV25-1 once - CATSISSGNTIYF TGTGCCACCTCAATTAGCTCTGGAAACACCATATATTTT
TRBJ2-5 TRBV19 - - CASSIGLGGETQYF TGTGCCAGTAGTATTGGGCTAGGGGGAGAGACCCAGTACTTC
TRBJ1-6 TRBV7-3 - - CASSLAYDRRNSPLHF TGTGCCAGCAGCTTGGCCTACGACAGGCGGAATTCACCCCTCCACTTT
TRBJ1-1 TRBV29-1 - - CSVGRDNTEAFF TGCAGCGTTGGAAGGGATAACACTGAAGCTTTCTTT
TRBJ1-2 TRBV14 - - CASTATGKYGYTF TGTGCCAGCACGGCGACCGGAAAATATGGCTACACCTTC
TRBJ1-5 TRBV6-1 - - CASSEGQTSNQPQHF TGTGCCAGCAGTGAAGGACAGACTAGCAATCAGCCCCAGCATTTT
TRBJ1-3 TRBV5-1 - - CASSILGSGNTIYF TGCGCCAGCAGTATTCTGGGGTCTGGAAACACCATATATTTT
TRBJ1-5 TRBV15 - - CATSREGSRQPQHF TGTGCCACCAGCAGAGAAGGGTCCCGGCAGCCCCAGCATTTT
TRBJ1-5 TRBV19 - - CASSGRKGAYSNQPQHF TGTGCCAGTAGTGGGCGTAAGGGCGCCTATAGCAATCAGCCCCAGCATTTT
TRBJ1-1 TRBV7-6 few - CASSALPLGLANTEAFF TGTGCCAGCAGCGCCCTACCCTTGGGGTTGGCGAACACTGAAGCTTTCTTT
TRBJ2-1 TRBV28 - TRBD2 CASSSREAGSYNEQFF TGTGCCAGCAGTAGCCGGGAGGCTGGCTCCTACAATGAGCAGTTCTTC
TRBJ2-2 TRBV9 - TRBD1 CASSKRQGPFPGELFF TGTGCCAGCAGCAAGCGACAGGGACCCTTTCCCGGGGAGCTGTTTTTT
TRBJ1-5 TRBV19 - - CASSPNTGQRNQPQHF TGTGCCAGTTCCCCAAACACTGGACAGCGCAATCAGCCCCAGCATTTT
TRBJ2-7 TRBV7-8 once - CASSLEGFLREQYF TGTGCCAGCAGCTTAGAGGGATTTCTACGAGAGCAGTACTTC
TRBJ2-7 TRBV7-8 once TRBD1 CASTGSGQGFYEQYF TGTGCCAGCACCGGTTCGGGACAGGGCTTCTACGAGCAGTACTTC
TRBJ2-5 TRBV18 - - CASSPDPLAETQYF TGTGCCAGCTCACCGGACCCCTTGGCAGAGACCCAGTACTTC
TRBJ2-7 TRBV5-3 - TRBD2 CARRPLGEGTYEQYF TGTGCCAGAAGACCTTTGGGGGAGGGGACCTACGAGCAGTACTTC
TRBJ2-7 TRBV27 once TRBD2 CASSPRISGSSYEQYF TGTGCCAGCAGTCCCCGTATTAGCGGGAGCTCCTACGAGCAGTACTTC
TRBJ1-5 TRBV6-5 - - CASSRSNQPQHF TGTGCCAGCAGTAGGAGCAATCAGCCCCAGCATTTT
TRBJ2-3 TRBV12-3/TRBV12-4 - - CASSRAFGDTQYF TGTGCCAGCAGCCGAGCTTTTGGGGATACGCAGTATTTT
TRBJ2-3 TRBV18 - TRBD1 CASSPGQGTDTQYF TGTGCCAGCTCACCGGGACAGGGCACAGATACGCAGTATTTT
TRBJ2-1 TRBV3-1/TRBV3-2 once - CASSQALIRSNEQFF TGTGCCAGCAGCCAAGCTCTAATTAGGAGCAATGAGCAGTTCTTC
TRBJ2-2 TRBV3-1/TRBV3-2 - TRBD2 CASSLGLAPGELFF TGTGCCAGCAGCCTCGGACTAGCCCCCGGGGAGCTGTTTTTT
TRBJ2-1 TRBV16 once TRBD2 CASSPTSVGYNEQFF TGTGCCAGCAGCCCGACTAGCGTGGGCTACAATGAGCAGTTCTTC
TRBJ1-5 TRBV28 - - CASRVPGTLFSQPQHF TGTGCCAGCAGGGTCCCCGGGACCCTCTTCAGTCAGCCCCAGCATTTT
TRBJ1-5 TRBV19 once TRBD1 CASSWSRDRNQPQHF TGTGCCAGTAGTTGGAGCCGGGACAGAAATCAGCCCCAGCATTTT
TRBJ1-5 TRBV18 - - CASSPGTLVGNQPQHF TGTGCCAGCTCACCTGGCACCCTTGTGGGCAATCAGCCCCAGCATTTT
TRBJ2-3 TRBV10-2 - - CASRDAGNTQYF TGCGCCAGCAGGGACGCCGGGAATACGCAGTATTTT
TRBJ1-4 TRBV7-6 - - CASSLATGGTNEKLFF TGTGCCAGCAGCTTAGCAACGGGGGGGACTAATGAAAAACTGTTTTTT
TRBJ2-7 TRBV9 - - CASSVELSPYEQYF TGTGCCAGCAGCGTAGAACTATCTCCCTACGAGCAGTACTTC
TRBJ2-7 TRBV27 - TRBD1 CASSPNLRTGRAYEQYF TGTGCCAGCAGTCCGAACCTCCGGACAGGCAGGGCCTACGAGCAGTACTTC
TRBJ1-2 TRBV6-1 - - CASSEVNLGYTF TGTGCCAGCAGTGAAGTTAATCTTGGCTACACCTTC
TRBJ1-6 TRBV12-3/TRBV12-4 - - CASSSSVDRQKF TGTGCCAGCAGTTCCTCCGTTGATCGACAGAAATTT
TRBJ2-7 TRBV6-4 - TRBD2 CASRRTSGFLPYEQYF TGTGCCAGCAGACGGACTAGCGGATTCCTACCCTACGAGCAGTACTTC
TRBJ1-6 TRBV3-1/TRBV3-2 - - CASSQGGYGRGNSPLHF TGTGCCAGCAGCCAAGGTGGTTACGGCAGGGGAAATTCACCCCTCCACTTT
TRBJ1-2 TRBV4-3 - - CASSQDTAPVGYTF TGCGCCAGCAGCCAAGATACGGCTCCCGTGGGCTACACCTTC
TRBJ2-7 TRBV5-6 few TRBD1 CASSFLGTGIDNEQYF TGTGCCAGCAGCTTCCTCGGGACAGGGATCGACAACGAGCAGTACTTC
TRBJ2-2 TRBV5-5 - - CASTTDSPGGELFF TGTGCCAGCACTACTGACAGTCCGGGCGGGGAGCTGTTTTTT
TRBJ1-5 TRBV19 - - CASSILRSSNQPQHF TGTGCCAGTAGTATATTGCGGAGTAGCAATCAGCCCCAGCATTTT
TRBJ2-7 TRBV6-5 once - CASRSPLVNEQYF TGTGCCAGCAGGTCCCCCTTGGTAAACGAGCAGTACTTC
TRBJ2-2 TRBV11-3 - TRBD2 CASSLAGGLNTGELFF TGTGCCAGCAGCTTAGCGGGAGGGCTGAACACCGGGGAGCTGTTTTTT
TRBJ1-2 TRBV19 - - CASSMTQGNNYGYTF TGTGCCAGTAGTATGACACAGGGTAATAACTATGGCTACACCTTC